This paragraph covers one T cell receptor beta chain sequence. This clonotype was observed a handful of times. It lacks a known antigen. It has no much larger one-base neighbor in the sample; base qualities were not kept. These data originate in a study of T-cell reconstitution after alpha-beta-depleted transplantation in children (TCRdb year 2016). Regarding the complete study: The study quantitatively tracked T-cell immune reconstitution after TCRalphabeta/CD19-depleted allogeneic hematopoietic cell transplantation in children using TCR repertoire profiling. Study-level results and caveats: The frequencies of hyperexpanded clones fell over the following months, and after one year, T-cell counts and TCRbeta diversity were mostly attributed to newly produced T cells. The apparently early alphabetaT-cell count recovery about two months after transplant was reportedly dependent on only several hundred rapidly expanded clones derived from non-depleted graft cells. The high TCRbeta diversity at day 60 in some patients was ascribed to recipient T cells and intrathymic progenitors that had survived conditioning.

Trimming costs V 5 bases and J 2 bases, and their ends lie 6 bases apart. The CDR3 runs 13 amino acids, cysteine and phenylalanine included. The kept DNA is CDR3 alone, 39 bases in frame from the first base. From a lookup of the germline V gene, CDR1 and CDR2 are LGHNA and YSLEER. The treatment or condition label, read with the paper, signifies: allogeneic hematopoietic cell transplantation with graft depleted of TCRalphabeta T cells and CD19 B cells. TCRalphabeta/CD19-depleted allogeneic hematopoietic cell grafts were given to the transplant recipients, all of whom were children. The receptor library was made with PCR. Sequencing relied on an Illumina HiSeq 2500. Molecular barcoding was employed in the preparation of TCR libraries, with unique molecular identifiers being used to normalize TCRbeta repertoire quantification. In-frame beta chains were kept once TCRdb had trimmed the public reads at Q25 with fastp and called clones with MiXCR. When rows share a CDR3 protein, they turn into one entry using the most common DNA and genes. This sample lists 95,000 to 150,000 distinct CDR3 sequences; roughly 23% were detected once. The top ten clones comprise roughly a tenth of the sample.

The receptor was isolated from a male patient between 2 and 9 years old who had a stem cell transplant for chronic granulomatous disease, so the T cells may come from the graft donor. The sequence joins TRBV4-3 to TRBJ2-2; the D gene remains uncertain. The input for sequencing was PBMCs, mostly from graft donor cells, taken 180 days after TCRalphabeta/CD19-depleted stem cell transplant. The nucleotide sequence is given as TGCGCCAGCAGCTACAGTAACACCGGGGAGCTGTTTTTT. Its translation is CASSYSNTGELFF.